The 8 T cell receptor beta chains in this list originate from one sample, sequenced in a study of blood T cell repertoires in COVID-19. Only in-frame clones appear in the TCRdb table, and some are missing; sequencing was by immunoSEQ multiplex PCR. The sample records about 94,000 clones, about 74% being singletons. Source material: peripheral blood. The receptors were gathered from a man between 65 and 85 years old with COVID-19, enrolled during active disease.

V and J are TRBV25-1 and TRBJ1-2, with D possibly TRBD1 on 5 matching bases. With 4 bases removed from V and 8 bases from J, the gap between germline ends came to 11 bases. CDR1 and CDR2 (germline): MGHDK, SYGVNS. This CDR3 has 12 amino acids. The CDR3 loop is CASSVSGFGYTF. The CDR3 coding sequence is TGTGCCAGCAGTGTCTCAGGGTTCGGCTACACCTTC.

The chain uses TRBV7-9 and TRBJ1-6; 9 bases match TRBD1. V dropped 5 bases and J dropped 5; count of bases not matched to a gene: 13. Germline V gene sequence: CDR1 SEHNR, CDR2 FQNEAQ (reference sequence). This CDR3 contains 18 residues. CDR3 loop: CASSRTSNGQGNNSPLHF. CDR3 coding DNA: TGTGCCAGCAGCCGAACTTCGAACGGACAGGGGAATAATTCACCCCTCCACTTT. The full variable domain, completed using reference TRBV7-9 and TRBJ1-6, is DTGVSQNPRHKITKRGQNVTFRCDPISEHNRLYWYRQTLGQGPEFLTYFQNEAQLEKSRLLSDRFSAERPKGSFSTLEIQRTEQGDSAMYLCASSRTSNGQGNNSPLHFGNGTRLTVT.

This sequence joins TRBV28 and TRBJ1-2, with a weak D call TRBD1 (6 bases). Germline CDR1 MDHEN, CDR2 SYDVKM. V was cut by 6 bases and J by 7 bases, with 18 bases left in between. The CDR3 covers 14 residues. CDR3 region: CASRFKSGERGYTF. In DNA form, the CDR3 reads TGTGCCAGCAGGTTCAAATCAGGGGAACGTGGCTACACCTTC.

CDR3 DNA: TGTGCCAGCAGCCCGGGGAGCACCACAGATACGCAGTATTTT. Translating it yields CASSPGSTTDTQYF. This chain connects TRBV7-9 to TRBJ2-3, with D possibly matching TRBD2 (5 bases). Germline loops: CDR1 SEHNR, CDR2 FQNEAQ (reference sequence). The CDR3 is 14 residues long. The V gene lost 5 bases and the J gene lost 2 bases, with 11 bases spanning the gap.

The chain links TRBV19 to TRBJ2-3, with a possible D match to TRBD2 (6 bases). The CDR3 runs to 19 residues. The germline CDR1 and CDR2 sequences are LNHDA and SQIVND (reference sequence). Trimming took 6 bases from V and 2 from J, leaving 27 bases between them. CDR3 residues: CASSQTRGIPGTFTDTQYF. CDR3 nucleotide sequence: TGTGCCAGTAGCCAGACTAGGGGCATCCCCGGGACCTTCACAGATACGCAGTATTTT.

The V gene is TRBV29-1, the J gene TRBJ1-1, with a tentative D call TRBD1 (6 bases). The germline CDR1 and CDR2 sequences are SQVTM and ANQGSEA. Trimming removed 4 bases from V and 5 bases from J, with 17 bases in between. This CDR3 comprises 14 residues. CDR3: CSVVGGEGLTEAFF. CDR3 sequence (DNA): TGCAGCGTTGTAGGGGGGGAAGGTTTGACTGAAGCTTTCTTT.

The chain recombines TRBV28 with TRBJ2-7, with D maybe TRBD2 (5 bases). This CDR3 has 14 amino acids. Deletions cut 3 bases from V and 6 bases from J, with 15 bases between. Germline CDR1 reads MDHEN; CDR2 reads SYDVKM. The CDR3 DNA reads as TGTGCCAGCAGTTTGGAAGTAGCTCTAGCCGAGCAGTACTTC. Translation: CASSLEVALAEQYF.

This clone was counted once. This rearrangement joins TRBV18 to TRBJ1-6, with 8 nucleotides matching TRBD1. V lost 3 bases to trimming and J lost 10 bases; unmatched junction nucleotides: 5. Germline CDR1 is KGHSH and CDR2 is LQKENI. CDR3 length equals 14 residues. The CDR3 region has the DNA TGTGCCAGCTCACCTGGGACAGGAGCCTCACCCCTCCACTTT. This translates into CASSPGTGASPLHF.